Listed here are 28 T cell receptor beta chains from one sample, sequenced in a study of OX40 agonist ivuxolimab in advanced cancers. Sequencing was performed with immunoSEQ multiplex PCR; in TCRdb, only in-frame clones are kept and a portion is missing. The table shows approximately 59,000 clones, with roughly 77% occurring only once. The sample here was CD4+ or CD8+ T cells sorted from blood, taken in a trial of the OX40 agonist ivuxolimab. The source is an adult with an advanced solid tumor such as melanoma, head and neck, liver or kidney cancer.

The sample holds a few counts of this clone. This chain connects TRBV7-7 to TRBJ2-5, with 7 nucleotides matching TRBD1. The CDR3 length is 15 residues. J was trimmed by 4 bases and V by 5 bases; bases with no gene match: 10. Germline lookup yields CDR1 SSHAT and CDR2 FNYEAQ (reference sequence). CDR3 amino acids: CASSGDRGGGETQYF. CDR3 nucleotides: TGTGCCAGCAGCGGGGACCGAGGGGGCGGAGAGACCCAGTACTTC.

V and J are TRBV6-6 and TRBJ1-2, with 8 bases fitting TRBD1. This CDR3 has 14 amino acids. The junction had 9 bases not matched to a gene; V was cut back by 4 bases and J by 8 bases. Per germline, CDR1 MNHNY and CDR2 SVGAGI (reference sequence). As DNA, the CDR3 is TGTGCCAGCAGTTTGGGACAGGCTCAAGGCGGCTACACCTTC. Protein: CASSLGQAQGGYTF.

The rearrangement uses TRBV10-3 and TRBJ1-1; D is uncertain. V shed 1 base and J shed 4 bases, with 7 bases lying between them. Germline CDR1 ENHRY, CDR2 SYGVKD. The length of the CDR3 is 13 residues. The CDR3: CAISELISTEAFF. The DNA of the CDR3 is TGTGCCATCAGTGAGTTGATTTCCACTGAAGCTTTCTTT.

The chain carries TRBV11-3 and TRBJ2-3, with TRBD2 matching 7 bases. Per the germline V gene, CDR1 is SGHNT and CDR2 is YENEEA. The V and J ends lost 1 base and 5 bases, in that order; junction bases with no gene match: 6. The CDR3 loop spans 15 amino acids. CDR3 in DNA: TGTGCCAGCAGCTTAGTTGGCGGGGGTGGAGATACGCAGTATTTT. Amino acid sequence: CASSLVGGGGDTQYF. Variable domain in full (rest from reference TRBV11-3 and TRBJ2-3): EAGVVQSPRYKIIEKKQPVAFWCNPISGHNTLYWYLQNLGQGPELLIRYENEEAVDDSQLPKDRFSAERLKGVDSTLKIQPAELGDSAVYLCASSLVGGGGDTQYFGPGTRLTVL.

The V call is TRBV10-3, the J call TRBJ1-2; 10 bases are a match to TRBD1. Germline trimming cut 2 bases from V and 2 bases from J; bases unmatched to any gene: 5. The length of the CDR3 is 16 residues. Per the germline V gene, CDR1 is ENHRY and CDR2 is SYGVKD. CDR3 sequence (DNA): TGTGCCATCAGTGAGAGGACAGGGGGAACCAACTATGGCTACACCTTC. The encoded protein is CAISERTGGTNYGYTF.

CDR3 amino acids: CASSRDRVTEAFF. The CDR3 nucleotides are TGTGCCAGTAGCAGGGACAGGGTCACTGAAGCTTTCTTT. The chain uses TRBV19 and TRBJ1-1; the match to TRBD1 covers 9 bases. The length of the CDR3 is 13 residues. Germline assignment: CDR1 LNHDA and CDR2 SQIVND (reference sequence). Trimming at V came to 6 bases and at J to 4 bases, leaving 3 bases not matched to a gene.

This clone is categorized as medium-sized. The J gene is TRBJ1-6, the V gene TRBV4-1; D gene ambiguous. V was trimmed by 3 bases and J by 2 bases, leaving 5 bases between them. Germline V gives CDR1 MGHRA, CDR2 YSYEKL. The CDR3 loop spans 14 amino acids. CDR3: CASSHPTYNSPLHF. The CDR3, as DNA: TGCGCCAGCAGCCACCCTACCTATAATTCACCCCTCCACTTT.

The chain employs TRBV4-1 and TRBJ1-5; a weak D match, TRBD1 (6 bases). V was trimmed by 1 base and J by 8 bases, leaving 21 bases between them. The CDR3 runs 17 residues. Germline values: CDR1 MGHRA, CDR2 YSYEKL. CDR3: CASSQGVSGGLGEPQHF. In DNA, the CDR3 is TGCGCCAGCAGCCAAGGTGTCTCCGGGGGCCTGGGGGAGCCCCAGCATTTT.

The chain joins TRBV27 to TRBJ2-7, with D possibly called TRBD1 or TRBD2 (5 bases each). Trimming took off 5 bases at V and 0 bases at J, with 20 bases between the two ends. Germline CDR1 is MNHEY and CDR2 is SMNVEV (reference sequence). CDR3 length: 17 residues. CDR3 amino acids: CASSAPPGTPSSYEQYF. The CDR3 DNA reads as TGTGCCAGCAGTGCACCTCCTGGGACCCCGAGCTCCTACGAGCAGTACTTC.

The sample holds one count of this clone. The chain uses TRBV4-2 and TRBJ2-5, with D possibly being TRBD2 (5 bases). The CDR3 sequence is 10 residues long. Germline V CDR1 and CDR2: LGHNA, YNFKEQ. Trimming stripped 8 bases from V and 4 bases from J, with 5 bases between. The CDR3, as DNA: TGTGCCAGCGGAGGAGAGACCCAGTACTTC. This codes for CASGGETQYF.

This chain connects TRBV13 to TRBJ2-7; TRBD1 agrees at 7 bases. The germline CDR1 and CDR2 sequences are PRHDT and FYEKMQ (reference sequence). V lost 5 bases and J lost 2; bases outside the gene matches: 6. The CDR3 contains 14 residues. This CDR3 reads CASSRRDRTYEQYF. CDR3 nucleotides: TGTGCCAGCAGCCGCCGGGACAGAACCTACGAGCAGTACTTC.

V is TRBV4-1 and J is TRBJ2-1; D might be TRBD1 (6 bases). Germline values: CDR1 MGHRA, CDR2 YSYEKL. The CDR3 is 14 residues long. Trimming removed 3 bases from V and 7 bases from J, with 13 bases in between. The CDR3, as DNA: TGCGCCAGCAGCCAGATGGGGACAATGAATGAGCAGTTCTTC. Amino acids: CASSQMGTMNEQFF.

The gene calls are TRBV6-4 and TRBJ2-1; TRBD2 might be the D (7 bases). Trimming shortened V by 6 bases and J by 8 bases, and 14 bases separated the two germline ends. This CDR3 spans 13 amino acids. Germline V gives CDR1 MRHNA, CDR2 SNTAGT. CDR3 bases: TGTGCCAGCAGCCAAGGGGGGGAGGATGAGCAGTTCTTC. Amino acid sequence: CASSQGGEDEQFF.

The V call is TRBV6-4, the J call TRBJ1-2; 10 nucleotides agree with TRBD1. V shed 3 bases, J shed 8 bases, and the junction held 3 bases outside the gene matches. The CDR3 has 13 amino acids. Germline V CDR1 and CDR2: MRHNA, SNTAGT. CDR3 amino acids: CASSETGGNGYTF. Here the CDR3 DNA reads TGTGCCAGCAGTGAGACAGGGGGCAACGGCTACACCTTC.

The chain links TRBV28 to TRBJ1-5; a weak D match, TRBD1 (5 bases). In germline, CDR1 is MDHEN, CDR2 SYDVKM. The CDR3 sequence is 16 residues long. V lost 6 bases to trimming and J lost 2 bases, with 17 bases between them. The CDR3 DNA sequence: TGTGCCAGCAGCCGGGGGGGGTTTAGGGGCAATCAGCCCCAGCATTTT. Its translation is CASSRGGFRGNQPQHF.

This rearrangement joins TRBV27 to TRBJ2-3; 8 bases map to TRBD2. In germline, CDR1 is MNHEY, CDR2 SMNVEV (reference sequence). The CDR3 contains 16 residues. Germline trimming cut 6 bases from V and 2 bases from J; bases unmatched to any gene: 10. In nucleotides, the CDR3 is TGTGCCAGCAGCTTAACCGGGACTAGGAACACAGATACGCAGTATTTT. This gives the protein CASSLTGTRNTDTQYF.

This clone showed up just a few times. This CDR3 is also generated by other DNA sequences in the sample. V usage is TRBV6-1 and J usage is TRBJ2-5, with D unclear. This CDR3 comprises 14 residues. V was cut by 6 bases and J by 2 bases, with 13 bases left in between. CDR1 MNHNS and CDR2 SASEGT come from the germline V gene. CDR3: CASRAVLGQETQYF. The CDR3 DNA follows: TGTGCCAGCAGAGCCGTATTGGGGCAAGAGACCCAGTACTTC.

This clone was seen only a few times. The V and J genes are TRBV6-1 and TRBJ1-6; D not certain. Trimming pared 10 bases from V and 2 bases from J, leaving 12 bases between. The CDR3 length is 14 residues. Looked up from germline, CDR1 is MNHNS and CDR2 is SASEGT. The CDR3, as DNA: TGTGCCATCCGGCCCGGGGCCTATAATTCACCCCTCCACTTT. It encodes CAIRPGAYNSPLHF.

V usage is TRBV2 and J usage is TRBJ2-3; D may be TRBD1 (6 bases). The CDR3 covers 15 residues. The germline V gene encodes CDR1 SNHLY and CDR2 FYNNEI. V was clipped by 8 bases and J by 5 bases, with 20 bases between them. In nucleotides, the CDR3 is TGTGCCAGCCAAGCGAGACAGGTCCTAGGAGATACGCAGTATTTT. Its translation is CASQARQVLGDTQYF.

The CDR3 DNA follows: TGTGCCAGCAGTAGACTAGCGGGGAACACAGATACGCAGTATTTT. Protein: CASSRLAGNTDTQYF. The rearrangement uses TRBV6-6 and TRBJ2-3; the match to TRBD2 covers 11 bases. V shed 5 bases, J shed 2 bases, and the junction held 3 bases outside the gene matches. The CDR3 length is 15 residues. Germline CDR1 is MNHNY and CDR2 is SVGAGI (reference sequence).

This chain connects TRBV5-1 to TRBJ1-4; no clear D gene. CDR3 length: 14 residues. V lost 4 bases, J lost 8 bases, and 15 bases lay in between. CDR1 is SGHRS and CDR2 is YFSETQ in the germline V gene. DNA for the CDR3: TGCGCCAGCAGCCCTAGTACCCGGGCGGAAAAACTGTTTTTT. It translates to CASSPSTRAEKLFF.

The table lists this clone with a count of one. This chain connects TRBV18 to TRBJ2-5; TRBD1 might be the D (5 bases). CDR1 is KGHSH and CDR2 is LQKENI in the germline V gene. CDR3 length: 16 amino acids. The V end was cut by 3 bases, the J end by 5 bases, with 19 bases between. CDR3 sequence (DNA): TGTGCCAGCTCACCCCTTCACCAGGGATCGAGGGAGACCCAGTACTTC. It specifies CASSPLHQGSRETQYF.

The chain has TRBV5-1 and TRBJ2-1, with D unclear. There are 16 residues in the CDR3. Trimming stripped 0 bases from V and 0 bases from J, with 10 bases between. Germline values: CDR1 SGHRS, CDR2 YFSETQ. The CDR3 here is CASSLVSSNSYNEQFF. For the CDR3, the DNA is TGCGCCAGCAGCTTGGTGTCTTCAAACTCCTACAATGAGCAGTTCTTC.

This clone was found a few times. The V call is TRBV19, the J call TRBJ2-4; D might be TRBD2 (6 bases). The CDR3 is 14 amino acids. Trimming removed 5 bases from V and 6 bases from J, with 14 bases in between. CDR1 is LNHDA and CDR2 is SQIVND in the germline V gene (reference sequence). CDR3 in amino acids: CASSSGSTGNIQYF. As DNA, the CDR3 is TGTGCCAGTAGTTCCGGGAGTACGGGAAACATTCAGTACTTC.

V usage is TRBV2 and J usage is TRBJ1-5; TRBD1 matches 8 bases. V trimming: 5 bases; J trimming: 2 bases; junction bases outside the gene matches: 5. This CDR3 spans 15 amino acids. The V gene's germline CDR1 is SNHLY and CDR2 FYNNEI. The chain's CDR3 is CASSLDRGGNQPQHF. CDR3 coding DNA: TGTGCCAGCAGTTTAGACAGGGGTGGCAATCAGCCCCAGCATTTT.

The chain couples TRBV6-1 to TRBJ2-1; 10 nucleotides match TRBD2. The CDR3 covers 15 residues. J was trimmed by 5 bases and V by 10 bases; bases with no gene match: 11. CDR1 is MNHNS and CDR2 is SASEGT in the germline V gene. The CDR3 DNA reads as TGTGCCACGCACCTTAGCGGGGGGCCGAACAATGAGCAGTTCTTC. Translation: CATHLSGGPNNEQFF.

The chain recombines TRBV18 with TRBJ2-7, with D perhaps matching TRBD2 (5 bases). Trimming removed 1 base from V and 2 bases from J, with 12 bases in between. The CDR3 sequence is 15 residues long. Germline CDR1 is KGHSH and CDR2 is LQKENI. CDR3 in DNA: TGTGCCAGCTCACCACTTATTCCGGGGACCTACGAGCAGTACTTC. It codes for CASSPLIPGTYEQYF.

In DNA, the CDR3 is TGTGCCAGCAAAGACAGGTCCGGGGGAGATACGCAGTATTTT. This translates into CASKDRSGGDTQYF. This chain links TRBV6-1 with TRBJ2-3; D could derive from TRBD1 or TRBD2 (6 bases each). This CDR3 comprises 14 residues. Per germline, CDR1 MNHNS and CDR2 SASEGT. V was trimmed by 7 bases and J by 5 bases, leaving 16 bases between them.